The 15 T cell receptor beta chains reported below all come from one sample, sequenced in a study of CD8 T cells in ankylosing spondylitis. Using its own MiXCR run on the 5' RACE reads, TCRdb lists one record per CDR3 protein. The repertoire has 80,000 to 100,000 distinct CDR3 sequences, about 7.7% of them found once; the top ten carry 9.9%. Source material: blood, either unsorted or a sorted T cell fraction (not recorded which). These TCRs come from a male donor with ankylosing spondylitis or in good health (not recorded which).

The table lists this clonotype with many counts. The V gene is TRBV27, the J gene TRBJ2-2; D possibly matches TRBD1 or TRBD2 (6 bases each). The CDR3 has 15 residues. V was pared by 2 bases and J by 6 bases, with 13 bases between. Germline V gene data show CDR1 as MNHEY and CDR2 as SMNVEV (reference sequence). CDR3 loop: CASSLMGGYAGELFF. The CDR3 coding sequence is TGTGCCAGCAGTTTAATGGGGGGCTACGCCGGGGAGCTGTTTTTT.

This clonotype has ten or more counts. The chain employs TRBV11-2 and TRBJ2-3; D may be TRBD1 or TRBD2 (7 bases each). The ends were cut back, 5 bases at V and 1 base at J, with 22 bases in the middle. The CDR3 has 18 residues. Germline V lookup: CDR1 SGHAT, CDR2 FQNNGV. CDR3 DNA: TGTGCCAGCAGCCCCTCCGGAAACAGGGGACTACGCACAGATACGCAGTATTTT. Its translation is CASSPSGNRGLRTDTQYF.

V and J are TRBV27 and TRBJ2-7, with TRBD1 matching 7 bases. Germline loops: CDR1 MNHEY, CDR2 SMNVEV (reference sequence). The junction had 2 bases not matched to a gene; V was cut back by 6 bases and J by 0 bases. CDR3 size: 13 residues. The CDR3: CASRTGVSYEQYF. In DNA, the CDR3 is TGTGCCAGCAGAACAGGGGTCTCCTACGAGCAGTACTTC.

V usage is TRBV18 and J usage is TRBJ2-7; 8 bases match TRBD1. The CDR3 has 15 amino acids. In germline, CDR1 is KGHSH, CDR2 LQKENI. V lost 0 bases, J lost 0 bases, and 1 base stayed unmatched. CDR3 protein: CASSPPGTGSYEQYF. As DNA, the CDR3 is TGTGCCAGCTCACCACCGGGGACAGGCTCCTACGAGCAGTACTTC.

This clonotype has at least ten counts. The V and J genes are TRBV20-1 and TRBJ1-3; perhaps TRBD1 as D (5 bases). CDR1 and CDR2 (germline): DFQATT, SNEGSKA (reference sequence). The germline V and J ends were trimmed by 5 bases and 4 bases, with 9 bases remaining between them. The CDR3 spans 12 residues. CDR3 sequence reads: CSAPDRGNTIYF. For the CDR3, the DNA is TGCAGTGCTCCCGACAGAGGAAACACCATATATTTT.

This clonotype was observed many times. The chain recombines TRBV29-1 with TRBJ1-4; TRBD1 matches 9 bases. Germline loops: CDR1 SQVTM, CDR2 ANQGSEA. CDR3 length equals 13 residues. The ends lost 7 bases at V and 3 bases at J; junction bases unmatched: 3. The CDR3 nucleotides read TGCAGCGCTCGACAGGGGGCTAATGAAAAACTGTTTTTT. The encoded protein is CSARQGANEKLFF.

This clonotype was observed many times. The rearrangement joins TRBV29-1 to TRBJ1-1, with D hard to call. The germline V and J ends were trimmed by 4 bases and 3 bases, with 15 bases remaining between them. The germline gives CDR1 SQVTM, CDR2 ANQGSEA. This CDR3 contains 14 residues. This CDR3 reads CSVVPRGLDTEAFF. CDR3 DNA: TGCAGCGTTGTACCCCGCGGATTGGACACTGAAGCTTTCTTT. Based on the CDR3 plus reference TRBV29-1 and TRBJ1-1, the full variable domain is SAVISQKPSRDICQRGTSLTIQCQVDSQVTMMFWYRQQPGQSLTLIATANQGSEATYESGFVIDKFPISRPNLTFSTLTVSNMSPEDSSIYLCSVVPRGLDTEAFFGQGTRLTVV.

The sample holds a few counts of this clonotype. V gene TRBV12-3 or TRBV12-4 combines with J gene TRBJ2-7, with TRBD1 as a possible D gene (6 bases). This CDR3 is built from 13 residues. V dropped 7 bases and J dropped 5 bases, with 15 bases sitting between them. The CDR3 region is CASTEGHLDEQYF. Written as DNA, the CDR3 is TGTGCCAGCACCGAGGGACATCTCGACGAGCAGTACTTC.

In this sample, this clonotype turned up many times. CDR3 loop: CSARDLLGKPTYEQYF. The CDR3 region has the DNA TGCAGTGCTAGAGACCTTCTGGGGAAGCCTACCTACGAGCAGTACTTC. This rearrangement joins TRBV20-1 to TRBJ2-7; D unresolved. The germline V and J ends were trimmed by 0 bases and 2 bases, with 17 bases remaining between them. The germline V gene encodes CDR1 DFQATT and CDR2 SNEGSKA (reference sequence). This CDR3 region has 16 residues.

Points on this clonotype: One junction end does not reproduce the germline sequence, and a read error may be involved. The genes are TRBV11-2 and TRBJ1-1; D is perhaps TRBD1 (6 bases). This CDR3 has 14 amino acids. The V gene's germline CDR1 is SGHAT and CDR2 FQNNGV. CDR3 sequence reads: CASSLPTGLGRLDF. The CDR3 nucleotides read TGTGCCAGCAGCTTACCGACAGGTCTGGGCCGGCTGGACTTT. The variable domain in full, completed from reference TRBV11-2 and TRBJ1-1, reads EAGVAQSPRYKIIEKRQSVAFWCNPISGHATLYWYQQILGQGPKLLIQFQNNGVVDDSQLPKDRFSAERLKGVDSTLKIQPAKLEDSAVYLCASSLPTGLGRLDFGQGTRLTVV.

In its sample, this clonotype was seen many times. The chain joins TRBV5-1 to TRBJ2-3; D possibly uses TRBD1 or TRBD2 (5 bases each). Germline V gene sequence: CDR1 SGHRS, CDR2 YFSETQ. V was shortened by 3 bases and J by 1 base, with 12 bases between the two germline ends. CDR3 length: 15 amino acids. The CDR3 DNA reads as TGCGCCAGCAGCTCCCGGGACGAAGGCACAGATACGCAGTATTTT. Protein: CASSSRDEGTDTQYF.

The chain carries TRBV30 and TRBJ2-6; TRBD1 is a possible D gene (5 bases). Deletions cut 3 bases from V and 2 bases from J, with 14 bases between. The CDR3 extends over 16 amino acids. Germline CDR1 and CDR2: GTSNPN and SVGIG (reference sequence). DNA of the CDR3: TGTGCCTGGAGGGTTTTAGGGGCGGCTGGGGCCAACGTCCTGACTTTC. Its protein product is CAWRVLGAAGANVLTF. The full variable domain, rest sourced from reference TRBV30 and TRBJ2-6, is SQTIHQWPATLVQPVGSPLSLECTVEGTSNPNLYWYRQAAGRGLQLLFYSVGIGQISSEVPQNLSASRPQDRQFILSSKKLLLSDSGFYLCAWRVLGAAGANVLTFGAGSRLTVL.

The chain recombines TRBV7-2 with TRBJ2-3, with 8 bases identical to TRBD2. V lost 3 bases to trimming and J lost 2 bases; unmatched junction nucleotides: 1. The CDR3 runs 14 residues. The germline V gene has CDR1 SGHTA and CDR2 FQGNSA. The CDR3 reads CASSFSGITDTQYF. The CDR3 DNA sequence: TGTGCCAGCAGCTTTAGCGGGATCACAGATACGCAGTATTTT.

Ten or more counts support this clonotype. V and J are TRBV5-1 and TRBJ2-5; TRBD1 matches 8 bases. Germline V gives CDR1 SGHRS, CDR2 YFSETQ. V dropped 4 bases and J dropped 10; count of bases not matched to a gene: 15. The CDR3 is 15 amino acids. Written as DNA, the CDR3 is TGCGCCAGCAGCGTTACGGGACAGGACGGGAAGTTCCAGTACTTC. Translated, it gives CASSVTGQDGKFQYF.

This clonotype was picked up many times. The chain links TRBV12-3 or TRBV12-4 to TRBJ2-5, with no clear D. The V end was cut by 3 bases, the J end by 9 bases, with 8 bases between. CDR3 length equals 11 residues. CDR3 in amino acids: CASSLARAQYF. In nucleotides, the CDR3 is TGTGCCAGCAGTTTGGCTCGGGCCCAGTACTTC.